Each of the 26 T cell receptor beta chains below was sequenced from the same sample in a study of cytomegalovirus exposure and HLA in healthy donors. It was with 60 Vbeta and 13 Jbeta primers that the PCR ran. The protocol was immunoSEQ multiplex PCR, while the TCRdb copy is restricted to in-frame clones and leaves out a portion. The sample shows 90,000 to 150,000 clones, approximately 78% of them seen only once. Source material: PBMCs. These receptors all stem from a middle-aged woman in good health and CMV-seropositive.

The CDR3 coding sequence is TGCGCCAGCAGCAGCGACAGGGGGCTGTTTGAGCAGTTCTTC. Translated: CASSSDRGLFEQFF. V is TRBV5-1 and J is TRBJ2-1, with TRBD1 matching over 10 bases. The CDR3 runs 14 residues. CDR1 is SGHRS, CDR2 YFSETQ, per germline. V lost 4 bases and J lost 9; bases outside the gene matches: 7.

The V gene is TRBV5-3, the J gene TRBJ1-2, with 7 positions matching TRBD1. TRBV5-3 is an ORF; its function is uncertain. The CDR3 runs 16 residues. J was trimmed by 2 bases and V by 4 bases; bases with no gene match: 11. DNA for the CDR3: TGTGCCAGAAGCCACCTACGACAGGGAGGAAACTATGGCTACACCTTC. Translation gives CARSHLRQGGNYGYTF.

The gene calls are TRBV28 and TRBJ1-2; D not resolved. CDR3 length: 15 residues. Germline CDR1 MDHEN, CDR2 SYDVKM. The V end was cut by 7 bases, the J end by 4 bases, with 19 bases between. The CDR3 here is CASTSPGENFYGYTF. CDR3 in DNA: TGTGCCAGCACCTCTCCGGGAGAAAACTTCTATGGCTACACCTTC.

This clone was seen only a few times. V gene TRBV7-8 combines with J gene TRBJ2-1; maybe TRBD1 (6 bases). V was pared by 5 bases and J by 2 bases, with 13 bases between. The CDR3 runs to 15 residues. CDR1 SGHVS and CDR2 FQNEAQ come from the germline V gene. The chain's CDR3 is CASSPTGGAYNEQFF. The DNA for the CDR3 is TGTGCCAGCAGCCCGACAGGAGGCGCCTACAATGAGCAGTTCTTC.

This chain uses TRBV29-1 with TRBJ2-1, with D maybe TRBD2 (5 bases). Germline CDR1 reads SQVTM; CDR2 reads ANQGSEA. Trimming took off 4 bases at V and 9 bases at J, with 16 bases between the two ends. The CDR3 is 13 residues long. The DNA of the CDR3 is TGCAGCGTTGCCGGGAACTACGGACTTGAGCAGTTCTTC. It encodes CSVAGNYGLEQFF.

This chain joins TRBV9 and TRBJ1-3; 10 nucleotides line up with TRBD1. The CDR3 has 16 residues. The germline V gene encodes CDR1 SGDLS and CDR2 YYNGEE. The V and J ends lost 3 bases and 3 bases, in that order; junction bases with no gene match: 6. CDR3 sequence reads: CASSEGQGLGGNTIYF. CDR3 sequence (DNA): TGTGCCAGCAGCGAGGGACAGGGGTTGGGTGGAAACACCATATATTTT.

This clone was detected once. The rearrangement joins TRBV6-5 to TRBJ2-3, with 13 bases identical to TRBD2. V was clipped by 6 bases and J by 2 bases; unmatched bases: 2. There are 15 residues in the CDR3. From germline, CDR1 is MNHEY and CDR2 SVGAGI. The CDR3 DNA reads as TGTGCCAGCAGACTAGCGGGGGGGTCCACAGATACGCAGTATTTT. Translating it yields CASRLAGGSTDTQYF.

The V gene is TRBV2, the J gene TRBJ1-2; no definite D call. This CDR3 is 15 amino acids long. Germline V lookup: CDR1 SNHLY, CDR2 FYNNEI. Trimming removed 4 bases at V and 3 bases at J, with 15 bases between. Here the CDR3 reads CASSAQLPRYYGYTF. In DNA form, the CDR3 reads TGTGCCAGCAGTGCTCAACTTCCTCGGTACTATGGCTACACCTTC.

The rearrangement links TRBV7-2 to TRBJ2-5, with 8 positions matching TRBD1. This CDR3 is built from 15 residues. Trimming removed 4 bases from V and 2 bases from J; junction bases left unmatched: 6. Germline V gene sequence: CDR1 SGHTA, CDR2 FQGNSA. This CDR3 reads CASSSRGRLQETQYF. In nucleotides, the CDR3 is TGTGCCAGCAGCTCCAGGGGGCGGCTACAAGAGACCCAGTACTTC.

The chain links TRBV7-2 to TRBJ2-2, with 9 bases identical to TRBD1. Germline V gene sequence: CDR1 SGHTA, CDR2 FQGNSA. J was trimmed by 5 bases and V by 3 bases; bases with no gene match: 4. This CDR3 comprises 15 residues. CDR3 nucleotides: TGTGCCAGCAGCTTCCAGACAGGGGGGACCGGGGAGCTGTTTTTT. Translated, it gives CASSFQTGGTGELFF.

This chain links TRBV5-1 with TRBJ1-4, with 9 positions matching TRBD1. Trimming took 4 bases from V and 8 from J; bases not matched to a gene: 9. The CDR3 runs to 15 residues. CDR1 SGHRS and CDR2 YFSETQ come from the germline V gene. CDR3 sequence reads: CASSDPTGGREKLFF. CDR3 nucleotide sequence: TGCGCCAGCAGCGACCCGACAGGGGGTAGAGAAAAACTGTTTTTT.

The chain employs TRBV7-9 and TRBJ2-3, with 8 bases fitting TRBD1. This CDR3 spans 19 amino acids. Germline V CDR1 and CDR2: SEHNR, FQNEAQ (reference sequence). Unmatched junction bases numbered 17, after V lost 6 bases and J lost 0 bases. CDR3 loop: CASRITRPGGHSSTDTQYF. CDR3 DNA: TGTGCCAGCAGGATTACTAGGCCAGGGGGCCATTCTAGCACAGATACGCAGTATTTT.

The chain has TRBV4-3 and TRBJ2-7, with TRBD1 matching over 8 bases. The V gene end was trimmed by 0 bases and the J gene end by 12 bases; junction bases not matched to a gene: 13. The CDR3 is 15 residues long. CDR1 and CDR2 (germline): LGHNA, YSLEER. CDR3 in amino acids: CASSQEWQGARMRYF. Written as DNA, the CDR3 is TGCGCCAGCAGCCAAGAGTGGCAGGGGGCGCGAATGCGGTACTTC.

V gene TRBV4-3 combines with J gene TRBJ1-1; 8 bases agree with TRBD1. The CDR3 runs 16 residues. Losses at the gene ends were 3 bases for V and 1 base for J; bases not matched to a gene: 7. CDR1 LGHNA and CDR2 YSLEER come from the germline V gene. The CDR3 DNA reads TGCGCCAGCAGCCAGGACAGGGAGGGAGGGAACACTGAAGCTTTCTTT. Its translation is CASSQDREGGNTEAFF.

The genes are TRBV6-5 and TRBJ1-3; D is unresolved. The germline V gene encodes CDR1 MNHEY and CDR2 SVGAGI. This CDR3 is 13 amino acids long. V gave up 6 bases and J gave up 0 bases, with 6 bases separating them. Here the CDR3 reads CASSRSSGNTIYF. The CDR3 nucleotides read TGTGCCAGCAGCAGAAGCTCTGGAAACACCATATATTTT.

The rearrangement joins TRBV7-8 to TRBJ1-4, with D possibly TRBD1 on 5 matching bases. This CDR3 comprises 11 residues. Germline CDR1 and CDR2: SGHVS and FQNEAQ. V was shortened by 8 bases and J by 5 bases, with 6 bases between the two germline ends. CDR3: CASGGNEKLFF. The CDR3 nucleotides are TGTGCCAGCGGGGGGAATGAAAAACTGTTTTTT.

The chain has TRBV5-1 and TRBJ1-2, with TRBD1 matching over 11 bases. The germline CDR1 and CDR2 sequences are SGHRS and YFSETQ. There are 16 residues in the CDR3. Trimming took 3 bases from V and 2 from J; bases not matched to a gene: 6. CDR3 loop: CASSSLRTGGNYGYTF. Here the CDR3 DNA reads TGCGCCAGCAGCTCCCTCCGGACAGGGGGCAACTATGGCTACACCTTC.

The genes are TRBV14 and TRBJ1-5, with 8 positions matching TRBD1. Unmatched junction bases numbered 14, after V lost 4 bases and J lost 6 bases. The CDR3 loop spans 17 amino acids. Germline-derived CDR1 and CDR2 are SGHDN and FVKESK. The CDR3 DNA reads as TGTGCCAGCAGCCCCATCACAGGGGGAATCTTCCCTCAGCCCCAGCATTTT. It is translated as CASSPITGGIFPQPQHF.

V is TRBV5-6 and J is TRBJ2-7; maybe TRBD2 (5 bases). The CDR3 totals 15 residues. The ends were cut back, 7 bases at V and 4 bases at J, with 21 bases in the middle. CDR1 SGHDT and CDR2 YYEEEE come from the germline V gene. The CDR3 coding sequence is TGTGCCAGCGGCCGGGTCTCACCGGGATTTTACGAGCAGTACTTC. Translated, it gives CASGRVSPGFYEQYF.

This clone was seen just once. The chain joins TRBV7-9 to TRBJ2-2; tentatively, D is TRBD2 (6 bases). With 6 bases removed from V and 0 bases from J, the gap between germline ends came to 11 bases. Germline assignment: CDR1 SEHNR and CDR2 FQNEAQ (reference sequence). This CDR3 is 15 amino acids long. This CDR3 is CASRGEVPNTGELFF. CDR3 in DNA: TGTGCCAGCAGGGGGGAGGTCCCGAACACCGGGGAGCTGTTTTTT.

The chain employs TRBV5-1 and TRBJ2-3; D might be TRBD2 (5 bases). Trimming took off 4 bases at V and 5 bases at J, with 17 bases between the two ends. The CDR3 sequence is 15 residues long. Germline V gene data show CDR1 as SGHRS and CDR2 as YFSETQ. The CDR3 sequence is CASSTGGQEGDTQYF. The CDR3 DNA reads as TGCGCCAGCAGCACCGGAGGCCAAGAAGGAGATACGCAGTATTTT.

This clone appeared a single time. V is TRBV28 and J is TRBJ1-5; the D gene is possibly TRBD1 (6 bases). The CDR3 totals 13 residues. V lost 5 bases, J lost 8 bases, and 13 bases lay in between. From germline, CDR1 is MDHEN and CDR2 SYDVKM. The CDR3 region is CASSQTGLEPQHF. The CDR3, as DNA: TGTGCCAGCAGTCAGACAGGTCTGGAGCCCCAGCATTTT.

This clone was seen once. The J gene is TRBJ1-1, the V gene TRBV10-3; 10 nucleotides line up with TRBD1. Trimming cost V 7 bases and J 3 bases; bases outside gene matches: 8. The CDR3 extends over 15 amino acids. In germline, CDR1 is ENHRY, CDR2 SYGVKD. The CDR3 DNA reads TGTGCCATCACCCAGACAGGGGGCGAGGACACTGAAGCTTTCTTT. Encoded protein: CAITQTGGEDTEAFF.

This clone was seen more than once but under ten times. This chain links TRBV18 with TRBJ1-6; 9 positions match TRBD1. The CDR3 has 15 residues. Trimming removed 6 bases from V and 6 bases from J; junction bases left unmatched: 6. Germline CDR1 KGHSH, CDR2 LQKENI. The CDR3 protein is CASSRTGDPNSPLHF. CDR3 DNA sequence: TGTGCCAGCTCCCGGACAGGGGACCCTAATTCACCCCTCCACTTT.

V gene TRBV7-2 combines with J gene TRBJ2-2, with 10 bases lining up with TRBD2. Germline CDR1 is SGHTA and CDR2 is FQGNSA. J lost 6 bases, V lost 5 bases, and 6 bases had no gene match. CDR3 length: 15 residues. The CDR3: CASSPIAGGAGELFF. The CDR3 DNA follows: TGTGCCAGCAGCCCTATAGCGGGGGGAGCCGGGGAGCTGTTTTTT.

The V call is TRBV5-4, the J call TRBJ1-1; 11 nucleotides align to TRBD1. With 0 bases clipped from V and 10 bases from J, the junction kept 14 bases outside the gene matches. Germline V gene lookup returns CDR1 SGHNT and CDR2 YYREEE (reference sequence). The CDR3 is made up of 17 amino acids. CDR3 sequence: CASSLGTGGSRVGGAFF. In DNA form, the CDR3 reads TGTGCCAGCAGCTTGGGGACAGGGGGCTCCCGCGTTGGAGGAGCTTTCTTT.